This T cell receptor beta chain was identified during a study of T cells in Graves' hyperthyroidism and ophthalmopathy. RNA transcripts provided the source from which TCR beta CDR3 regions were amplified. Carried out on the TCR CDR3, a first-round RT-PCR used the HTBI primer set. TCRdb processed the multiplex PCR reads anew with MiXCR; each CDR3 protein has one entry. The sample carries around 420,000 distinct CDR3 sequences, roughly 14% recorded once. Ten or more counts support this clonotype. PBMCs were obtained from over 8.5 ml fresh peripheral blood. CDR3 length equals 16 residues. Germline CDR1 reads SGHVS; CDR2 reads FQNEAQ. Trimming removed 4 bases at V and 0 bases at J, with 13 bases between.

The source is a woman under 30 with Graves' hyperthyroidism. Input material: blood. The chain employs TRBV7-8 and TRBJ2-1; D not certain. CDR3 sequence: CASSSTTVSSYNEQFF. The CDR3 bases are TGTGCCAGCAGCTCCACGACTGTAAGCTCCTACAATGAGCAGTTCTTC.